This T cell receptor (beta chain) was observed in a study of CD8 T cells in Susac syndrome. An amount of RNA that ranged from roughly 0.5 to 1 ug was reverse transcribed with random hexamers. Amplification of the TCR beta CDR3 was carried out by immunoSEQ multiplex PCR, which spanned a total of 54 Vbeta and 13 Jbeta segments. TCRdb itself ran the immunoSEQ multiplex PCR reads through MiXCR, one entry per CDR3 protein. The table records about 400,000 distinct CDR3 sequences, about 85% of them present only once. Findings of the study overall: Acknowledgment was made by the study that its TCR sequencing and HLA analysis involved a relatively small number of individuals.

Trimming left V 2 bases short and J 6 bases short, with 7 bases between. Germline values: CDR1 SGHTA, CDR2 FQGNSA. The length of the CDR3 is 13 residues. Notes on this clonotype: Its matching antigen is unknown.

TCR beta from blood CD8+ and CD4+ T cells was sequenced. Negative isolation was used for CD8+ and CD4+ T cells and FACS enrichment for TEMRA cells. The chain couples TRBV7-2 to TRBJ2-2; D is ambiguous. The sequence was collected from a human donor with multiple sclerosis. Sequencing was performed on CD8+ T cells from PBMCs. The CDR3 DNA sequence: TGTGCCAGCAGCTTACGGTATCCCGGGGAGCTGTTTTTT. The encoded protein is CASSLRYPGELFF.